This T cell receptor (beta chain) came from a study of blood T cells in healthy people across ages. Study-wide points: Whereas aged donors had fewer naive CD4+ cells, long-lived donors had more of them and higher diversity.

For the second PCR, which ran for 7 to 11 cycles, a sample-barcoded 5' primer and a J-beta primer mix were used. Every cDNA was tagged by a template-switch adaptor with 12 random nucleotides. TCRdb processed the 5' RACE reads anew with MiXCR; each CDR3 protein has one entry. The sample lists around 1.5 million distinct CDR3 sequences, about 35% seen once, with about 11% in the top ten. The individuals who served as donors were healthy Caucasians living in Russia, aged about 6 to 100. Total RNA, at least 5 micrograms per sample, was extracted from PBMCs. The table lists this clonotype with many counts. What it binds is unknown. CDR3 length equals 14 residues. The germline V gene encodes CDR1 SQVTM and CDR2 ANQGSEA. V was cut by 6 bases and J by 5 bases, with 20 bases left in between.

This TCR derives from a woman in her twenties or thirties in good health. The chain couples TRBV29-1 to TRBJ2-7; the D gene is possibly TRBD2 (6 bases). The sample consisted of blood. In DNA, the CDR3 is TGCAGCGTCCCGTTTGGGCAGGGAGGTCACGAGCAGTACTTC. Protein: CSVPFGQGGHEQYF.